The sequence of this TCR beta chain was determined in a study of T cell responses to AZD1222 COVID-19 vaccine. Overall study: Pooled samples include second doses given at about 4 or 12 weeks. Study-wide results and caveats: In a largely white British group with more females than males, clonal diversity was possibly underestimated. The study sampled repertoires only after the peak T cell response.

The method was immunoSEQ multiplex PCR; TCRdb's version includes in-frame clones alone and lacks a portion of them. The sample yields fewer than 100,000 clones, around 90% seen once. As concerns this clone: Its cognate antigen is unknown.

Trimming took 7 bases from V and 4 from J, leaving 15 bases between them. Germline CDR1 and CDR2: SQVTM and ANQGSEA. The CDR3 sequence is 13 residues long. This material consisted of peripheral blood, taken on day 0 of AZD1222 vaccination. This TCR was sampled from an adult in good health. The J gene is TRBJ2-3, the V gene TRBV29-1; D is tentatively TRBD1 or TRBD2 (5 bases each). The CDR3 coding sequence is TGCAGCGCCCGGAAGGGACCTTCAGATACGCAGTATTTT. Encoded protein: CSARKGPSDTQYF.